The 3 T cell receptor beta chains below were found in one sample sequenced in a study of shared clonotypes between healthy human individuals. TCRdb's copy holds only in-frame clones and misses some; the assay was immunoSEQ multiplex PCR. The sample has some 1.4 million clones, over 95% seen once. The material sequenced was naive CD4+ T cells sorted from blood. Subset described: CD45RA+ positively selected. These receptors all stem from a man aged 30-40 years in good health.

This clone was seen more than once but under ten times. For the CDR3, the DNA is TGTGCCAGCACAGAAGAGGGAGGGCCATCAACCGGGGAGCTGTTTTTT. Amino acid sequence: CASTEEGGPSTGELFF. J is TRBJ2-2 and V is TRBV6-4; 7 bases match TRBD2. V lost 7 bases and J lost 5; bases outside the gene matches: 13. CDR1 is MRHNA and CDR2 is SNTAGT in the germline V gene. The CDR3 extends over 16 amino acids.

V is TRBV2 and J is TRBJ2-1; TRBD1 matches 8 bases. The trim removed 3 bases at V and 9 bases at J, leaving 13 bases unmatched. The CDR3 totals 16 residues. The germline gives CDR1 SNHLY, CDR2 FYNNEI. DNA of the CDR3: TGTGCCAGCAGTGACCACCTCAGGGGGCGCGAGAGTGAGCAGTTCTTC. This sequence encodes CASSDHLRGRESEQFF.

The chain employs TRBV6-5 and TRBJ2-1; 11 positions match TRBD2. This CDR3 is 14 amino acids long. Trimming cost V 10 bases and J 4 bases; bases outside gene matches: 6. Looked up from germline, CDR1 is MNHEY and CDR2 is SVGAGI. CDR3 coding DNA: TGTGCCACCAGGACTAGCGGGTTATACAATGAGCAGTTCTTC. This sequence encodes CATRTSGLYNEQFF.